The 9 T cell receptor beta chains in this list originate from one sample, sequenced in a study of shared clonotypes between healthy human individuals. Method: immunoSEQ multiplex PCR; TCRdb's copy keeps in-frame clones and lacks some. The profile shows approximately 120,000 clones, approximately 70% of them singletons. The sample consisted of memory CD8+ T cells sorted from blood. Indicated subset: CD45RO+ cells pooled with CCR7-negative TemRA cells. The source of these receptors is a woman aged 25 to 45 in good health.

The chain uses TRBV5-6 and TRBJ1-2; a possible D gene is TRBD1 (6 bases). This CDR3 is 14 amino acids long. The V and J ends lost 4 bases and 5 bases respectively, with 15 bases between them. Germline V gives CDR1 SGHDT, CDR2 YYEEEE. Written as DNA, the CDR3 is TGTGCCAGCAGCCGCGGGGGGGCGATTTATGGCTACACCTTC. Its translation is CASSRGGAIYGYTF. The variable domain in full, completed from reference TRBV5-6 and TRBJ1-2, reads DAGVTQSPTHLIKTRGQQVTLRCSPKSGHDTVSWYQQALGQGPQFIFQYYEEEERQRGNFPDRFSGHQFPNYSSELNVNALLLGDSALYLCASSRGGAIYGYTFGSGTRLTVV.

This clone occurred many times. V is TRBV5-6 and J is TRBJ1-2; 10 bases align to TRBD1. The CDR3 is made up of 15 amino acids. Unmatched junction bases numbered 9, after V lost 4 bases and J lost 6 bases. Germline CDR1 is SGHDT and CDR2 is YYEEEE. The CDR3 DNA sequence: TGTGCCAGCAGCGGCGACAGGGGGCTACGGGATGGCTACACCTTC. Translating it yields CASSGDRGLRDGYTF.

This sequence joins TRBV9 and TRBJ1-3; no clear D gene. The CDR3 has 15 amino acids. Germline V gives CDR1 SGDLS, CDR2 YYNGEE. Trimming took 4 bases from V and 2 from J, leaving 13 bases between them. The CDR3 coding sequence is TGTGCCAGCAGCACCGGCCCGTTGGCTGGAAACACCATATATTTT. Its translation: CASSTGPLAGNTIYF.

This clone has ten or more counts. V gene TRBV2 combines with J gene TRBJ2-5; 12 bases are a match to TRBD1. V shed 7 bases and J 5 bases; nucleotides not matched to a gene: 11. CDR1 and CDR2 (germline): SNHLY, FYNNEI. The CDR3 totals 16 residues. DNA for the CDR3: TGTGCCAGCAAATACCGGGACAGGGGGCTAGGGGAGACCCAGTACTTC. It yields the protein CASKYRDRGLGETQYF.

This clone has at least ten counts. CDR3 amino acids: CASSILSSAAEHNQPQHF. CDR3 nucleotides: TGTGCCAGTAGTATTTTGAGTTCGGCAGCCGAACACAATCAGCCCCAGCATTTT. The gene calls are TRBV19 and TRBJ1-5; D unresolved. Trimming removed 3 bases at V and 3 bases at J, with 21 bases between. The germline gives CDR1 LNHDA, CDR2 SQIVND (reference sequence). The CDR3 runs 18 residues.

The chain couples TRBV7-8 to TRBJ2-7; 12 bases are shared with TRBD2. The junction had 1 base not matched to a gene; V was cut back by 2 bases and J by 5 bases. This CDR3 comprises 14 residues. Germline lookup yields CDR1 SGHVS and CDR2 FQNEAQ. The CDR3, as DNA: TGTGCCAGCAGCTTACTAGCGGGAGGGAACGAGCAGTACTTC. Translated: CASSLLAGGNEQYF. The whole variable domain, remainder taken from reference TRBV7-8 and TRBJ2-7, is GAGVSQSPRYKVAKRGQDVALRCDPISGHVSLFWYQQALGQGPEFLTYFQNEAQLDKSGLPSDRFFAERPEGSVSTLKIQRTQQEDSAVYLCASSLLAGGNEQYFGPGTRLTVT.

The chain is built from TRBV4-1 and TRBJ2-1, with 8 bases identical to TRBD2. This CDR3 contains 17 residues. J lost 5 bases, V lost 4 bases, and 13 bases had no gene match. Germline CDR1 is MGHRA and CDR2 is YSYEKL. CDR3: CASSPRGGGESDNEQFF. As DNA, the CDR3 is TGCGCCAGCAGCCCCCGGGGGGGCGGGGAATCAGACAATGAGCAGTTCTTC.

The V and J genes are TRBV6-5 and TRBJ2-1; 10 bases agree with TRBD1. The germline CDR1 and CDR2 sequences are MNHEY and SVGAGI. V trimming: 6 bases; J trimming: 1 base; junction bases outside the gene matches: 0. There are 14 residues in the CDR3. CDR3 in amino acids: CASRDRGSYNEQFF. The DNA for the CDR3 is TGTGCCAGCAGGGACAGGGGGTCCTACAATGAGCAGTTCTTC.

This clone was found many times. CDR3 in amino acids: CASSIPSAARGYTF. In DNA form, the CDR3 reads TGTGCCAGTAGTATTCCTTCCGCGGCGAGGGGCTACACCTTC. The V call is TRBV19, the J call TRBJ1-2; D is ambiguous. The CDR3 runs 14 residues. CDR1 LNHDA and CDR2 SQIVND come from the germline V gene (reference sequence). The V gene lost 3 bases and the J gene lost 8 bases, with 16 bases spanning the gap. The whole variable domain, filled in from reference TRBV19 and TRBJ1-2, reads DGGITQSPKYLFRKEGQNVTLSCEQNLNHDAMYWYRQDPGQGLRLIYYSQIVNDFQKGDIAEGYSVSREKKESFPLTVTSAQKNPTAFYLCASSIPSAARGYTFGSGTRLTVV.